The 13 T cell receptor beta chains in this list originate from one sample, sequenced in a study of blood T cell repertoires in COVID-19. The method was immunoSEQ multiplex PCR; TCRdb's version includes in-frame clones alone and lacks a portion of them. The sample shows some 190,000 clones, 65% to 80% of them seen only once. Sequenced: PBMCs or T cells enriched from blood (not recorded which). These TCRs come from a woman between 50 and 59 years old with acute COVID-19.

In regard to this clone: At one end the junction does not follow the germline gene, possibly because of a read error. The chain is built from TRBV7-2 and TRBJ2-5, with D tentatively TRBD2 (6 bases). This CDR3 has 15 residues. CDR1 is SGHTA and CDR2 is FQGNSA in the germline V gene. The CDR3, as DNA: TGTGCCAGCAGATTAGGGCTGGGGGGCCAAGAGACCCAGTACTTC. Residues: CASRLGLGGQETQYF.

V and J are TRBV4-1 and TRBJ1-3; D is ambiguous. V was clipped by 1 base and J by 16 bases, with 11 bases between them. Germline assignment: CDR1 MGHRA and CDR2 YSYEKL. This CDR3 spans 11 amino acids. The CDR3 sequence is CASSQGRGLYF. CDR3 bases: TGCGCCAGCAGCCAAGGCCGGGGATTGTATTTT.

CDR3 in DNA: TGTGCCAGCAGTCTACGCGGAACTGGGGCCAACGTCCTGACTTTC. Translated: CASSLRGTGANVLTF. The V gene is TRBV6-5, the J gene TRBJ2-6, with D hard to call. Between the trimmed V and J ends, which lost 5 bases and 2 bases, there was a span of 10 bases. Germline V gene sequence: CDR1 MNHEY, CDR2 SVGAGI. The CDR3 is 15 amino acids.

DNA of the CDR3: TGTGCCAGCAGAGCAGGGGGCTCTAATGAAAAACTGTTTTTT. Amino acids: CASRAGGSNEKLFF. The chain couples TRBV6-5 to TRBJ1-4, with 8 bases fitting TRBD1. Per germline, CDR1 MNHEY and CDR2 SVGAGI. The length of the CDR3 is 14 residues. Trimming at V came to 6 bases and at J to 3 bases, leaving 3 bases not matched to a gene.

This clone was observed a handful of times. V gene TRBV19 combines with J gene TRBJ1-3; 10 bases are shared with TRBD1. The length of the CDR3 is 14 residues. The germline gives CDR1 LNHDA, CDR2 SQIVND (reference sequence). J gave up 2 bases and V 11 bases, and 6 bases lay outside the gene matches. The CDR3 region has the DNA TGTGCCGCAAAGACAGGGGGCACTGGAAACACCATATATTTT. Translated: CAAKTGGTGNTIYF.

This clone was seen a handful of times. V and J are TRBV5-5 and TRBJ1-2; 10 bases align to TRBD1. The germline gives CDR1 SGHKS, CDR2 YYEKEE (reference sequence). The CDR3 covers 15 residues. After removal of 6 bases from V and 4 bases from J, the junction contained 9 bases not matched to a gene. In DNA, the CDR3 is TGTGCCAGCATCCCCGGGACAGGGGCTGCCTATGGCTACACCTTC. Residues: CASIPGTGAAYGYTF.

There are many counts of this clone. The chain combines TRBV28 with TRBJ1-4; TRBD1 matches at 7 bases. Germline lookup yields CDR1 MDHEN and CDR2 SYDVKM. V shed 3 bases and J 4 bases; nucleotides not matched to a gene: 8. The CDR3 is 16 residues long. The CDR3 protein is CASSFGSGTVNEKLFF. The CDR3 DNA follows: TGTGCCAGCAGTTTCGGGTCCGGGACAGTTAATGAAAAACTGTTTTTT.

This clone was observed once. This rearrangement joins TRBV5-5 to TRBJ1-2; 8 bases line up with TRBD1. Germline V gene sequence: CDR1 SGHKS, CDR2 YYEKEE (reference sequence). The CDR3 covers 14 residues. The V segment lost 3 bases and the J segment 5 bases; nucleotides outside the gene matches: 6. CDR3 DNA sequence: TGTGCCAGCAGCTCAGGACAGGGTGATTATGGCTACACCTTC. It codes for CASSSGQGDYGYTF.

The chain joins TRBV14 to TRBJ1-1; no firm D call. The CDR3 runs to 13 residues. Germline V gene data show CDR1 as SGHDN and CDR2 as FVKESK. V was trimmed by 2 bases and J by 1 base, leaving 5 bases between them. The CDR3 sequence: CASSQNQNTEAFF. In nucleotides, the CDR3 is TGTGCCAGCAGCCAAAATCAGAACACTGAAGCTTTCTTT.

The V call is TRBV28, the J call TRBJ2-3; D remains unclear. V lost 6 bases and J 0 bases, leaving 4 bases between the germline ends. Germline values: CDR1 MDHEN, CDR2 SYDVKM. The CDR3 extends over 12 amino acids. The CDR3 DNA reads as TGTGCCAGCAGCCTAAGCACAGATACGCAGTATTTT. This translates into CASSLSTDTQYF.

This sequence joins TRBV9 and TRBJ2-1, with D possibly TRBD2 on 6 matching bases. CDR1 and CDR2 (germline): SGDLS, YYNGEE. V was clipped by 4 bases and J by 5 bases, with 10 bases between them. The CDR3 contains 13 residues. DNA for the CDR3: TGTGCCAGCAGCTTTCGACTAGACAATGAGCAGTTCTTC. This encodes CASSFRLDNEQFF. Together with reference TRBV9 and TRBJ2-1, the CDR3 gives the full variable domain: DSGVTQTPKHLITATGQRVTLRCSPRSGDLSVYWYQQSLDQGLQFLIQYYNGEERAKGNILERFSAQQFPDLHSELNLSSLELGDSALYFCASSFRLDNEQFFGPGTRLTVL.

The V call is TRBV6-5, the J call TRBJ1-2, with TRBD1 matching over 9 bases. Germline CDR1 MNHEY, CDR2 SVGAGI. V trimming: 5 bases; J trimming: 4 bases; junction bases outside the gene matches: 8. This CDR3 is built from 15 residues. CDR3 DNA: TGTGCCAGCAGTCAACCAGGGACAGGGACCTATGGCTACACCTTC. This encodes CASSQPGTGTYGYTF.

The chain carries TRBV5-6 and TRBJ1-4, with D maybe TRBD1 (6 bases). Germline V CDR1 and CDR2: SGHDT, YYEEEE. V was clipped by 4 bases and J by 10 bases, with 29 bases between them. The CDR3 loop spans 18 amino acids. This CDR3 is CASSPGHPAGGKMGKLFF. CDR3 DNA sequence: TGTGCCAGCAGCCCGGGACATCCCGCGGGTGGTAAGATGGGAAAACTGTTTTTT.